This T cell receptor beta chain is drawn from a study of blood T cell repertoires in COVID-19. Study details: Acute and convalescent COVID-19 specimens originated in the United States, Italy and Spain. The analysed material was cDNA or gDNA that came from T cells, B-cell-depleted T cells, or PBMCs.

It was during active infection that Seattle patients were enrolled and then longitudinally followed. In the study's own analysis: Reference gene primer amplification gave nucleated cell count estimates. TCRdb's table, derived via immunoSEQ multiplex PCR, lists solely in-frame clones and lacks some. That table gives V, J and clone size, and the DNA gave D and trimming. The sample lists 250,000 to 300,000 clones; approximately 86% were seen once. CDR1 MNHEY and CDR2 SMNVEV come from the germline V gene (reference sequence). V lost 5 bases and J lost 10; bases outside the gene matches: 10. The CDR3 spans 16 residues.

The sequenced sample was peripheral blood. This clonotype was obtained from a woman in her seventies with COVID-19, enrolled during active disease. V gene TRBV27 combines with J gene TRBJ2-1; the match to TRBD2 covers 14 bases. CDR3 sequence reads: CASSSRSGLAGVEQFF. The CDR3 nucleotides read TGTGCCAGCAGTAGTCGCTCGGGACTAGCGGGGGTAGAGCAGTTCTTC.